In this sample, the clone carrying this T cell receptor beta chain turned up a few times. This entry comes from a study of cytomegalovirus exposure and HLA in healthy donors. This PCR relied on a set of 60 Vbeta primers and 13 Jbeta primers. TCRdb's copy holds only in-frame clones and misses some; the assay was immunoSEQ multiplex PCR. The sample consists of 81,000 or so clones, approximately 56% of them appearing once. Sequenced: PBMCs. This receptor was obtained from a woman aged 25 to 45 in good health and CMV-seropositive.

The CDR3 coding sequence is TGCGCCAGCAGCCTAACAGGGGATCCAAATTCACCCCTCCACTTT. Amino acid sequence: CASSLTGDPNSPLHF. The chain is built from TRBV5-1 and TRBJ1-6; 7 nucleotides line up with TRBD1. Trimming at V came to 4 bases and at J to 7 bases, leaving 8 bases not matched to a gene. This CDR3 spans 15 amino acids. Germline CDR1 and CDR2: SGHRS and YFSETQ.